Following are 10 T cell receptor beta chains from one sample sequenced in a study of blood T cell repertoires in COVID-19. Assay: immunoSEQ multiplex PCR; the TCRdb copy retains only in-frame clones and omits some. The sample shows under 250,000 clones, 80% to 90% of them seen only once. Source material: peripheral blood. These receptors all come from a human donor in a cohort sampled during active COVID-19.

The rearrangement joins TRBV27 to TRBJ1-2; no clear D. Trimming left V 3 bases short and J 0 bases short, with 11 bases between. This CDR3 is 15 amino acids long. CDR1 is MNHEY and CDR2 is SMNVEV in the germline V gene (reference sequence). The CDR3 spells CASSLTPAANYGYTF. Written as DNA, the CDR3 is TGTGCCAGCAGTTTGACTCCGGCGGCTAACTATGGCTACACCTTC.

The CDR3 sequence is CATTGIRNQPQHF. The CDR3, as DNA: TGTGCCACCACCGGGATCAGAAATCAGCCCCAGCATTTT. The gene calls are TRBV24-1 and TRBJ1-5; D is unclear. The CDR3 is made up of 13 amino acids. The germline gives CDR1 KGHDR, CDR2 SFDVKD. Deletions cut 8 bases from V and 4 bases from J, with 11 bases between.

This sequence joins TRBV11-3 and TRBJ2-3, with 8 nucleotides matching TRBD2. Germline values: CDR1 SGHNT, CDR2 YENEEA. V lost 6 bases, J lost 11 bases, and 7 bases stayed unmatched. The CDR3 runs to 12 residues. This chain's CDR3 is CASSERAGEQYF. Here the CDR3 DNA reads TGTGCCAGCAGTGAAAGAGCGGGAGAGCAGTATTTT.

The count of this clone is one. This rearrangement joins TRBV18 to TRBJ1-2, with a possible D match to TRBD1 (5 bases). V gave up 2 bases and J gave up 10 bases, with 17 bases separating them. This CDR3 spans 14 amino acids. CDR1 and CDR2 from the germline V gene are KGHSH and LQKENI. This chain's CDR3 is CASSPGSQGIVYTF. The CDR3 DNA follows: TGTGCCAGCTCACCAGGGTCGCAGGGAATAGTCTACACCTTC.

The CDR3 loop is CASSLSSDTEAFF. CDR3 coding DNA: TGTGCCAGCAGCTTAAGCTCGGACACTGAAGCTTTCTTT. V gene TRBV7-9 combines with J gene TRBJ1-1; D gene ambiguous. CDR1 SEHNR and CDR2 FQNEAQ come from the germline V gene (reference sequence). The germline V and J ends were trimmed by 2 bases and 3 bases, with 7 bases remaining between them. The CDR3 loop spans 13 amino acids.

V and J are TRBV15 and TRBJ1-1; 7 bases line up with TRBD1. The CDR3 is 16 amino acids. The germline gives CDR1 LNHNV, CDR2 YYDKDF (reference sequence). J lost 10 bases, V lost 0 bases, and 14 bases had no gene match. The CDR3 spells CATSRDRRDSLPPAFF. The CDR3, as DNA: TGTGCCACCAGCAGAGATAGAAGGGACAGCTTGCCCCCAGCTTTCTTT.

This clone appeared a few times. The genes are TRBV28 and TRBJ2-7, with 11 positions matching TRBD2. V was clipped by 7 bases and J by 1 base; unmatched bases: 9. This CDR3 spans 16 amino acids. The germline V gene has CDR1 MDHEN and CDR2 SYDVKM. This CDR3 reads CASIIAGGPGSYEQYF. The CDR3 DNA reads TGTGCCAGCATCATAGCGGGAGGGCCTGGGTCCTACGAGCAGTACTTC.

The rearrangement uses TRBV19 and TRBJ1-1; TRBD1 agrees at 8 bases. Germline CDR1 LNHDA, CDR2 SQIVND (reference sequence). The CDR3 length is 14 residues. V trimming: 7 bases; J trimming: 2 bases; junction bases outside the gene matches: 6. CDR3 sequence reads: CASNGQGKNTEAFF. As DNA, the CDR3 is TGTGCCAGTAACGGACAGGGTAAAAACACTGAAGCTTTCTTT.

This sequence joins TRBV4-1 and TRBJ2-1; TRBD1 matches 9 bases. Per the germline V gene, CDR1 is MGHRA and CDR2 is YSYEKL. CDR3 size: 16 residues. J was trimmed by 8 bases and V by 1 base; bases with no gene match: 9. CDR3: CASSQGGTGQGHEQFF. The CDR3 DNA reads as TGCGCCAGCAGCCAAGGGGGCACGGGACAGGGCCATGAGCAGTTCTTC.

The gene calls are TRBV27 and TRBJ1-1; TRBD1 agrees at 7 bases. Germline loops: CDR1 MNHEY, CDR2 SMNVEV (reference sequence). The junction had 17 bases not matched to a gene; V was cut back by 6 bases and J by 1 base. This CDR3 has 18 amino acids. In DNA, the CDR3 is TGTGCCAGCAGCCGAGAACCCCCGACAGGGTGGAGGAACACTGAAGCTTTCTTT. This translates into CASSREPPTGWRNTEAFF.